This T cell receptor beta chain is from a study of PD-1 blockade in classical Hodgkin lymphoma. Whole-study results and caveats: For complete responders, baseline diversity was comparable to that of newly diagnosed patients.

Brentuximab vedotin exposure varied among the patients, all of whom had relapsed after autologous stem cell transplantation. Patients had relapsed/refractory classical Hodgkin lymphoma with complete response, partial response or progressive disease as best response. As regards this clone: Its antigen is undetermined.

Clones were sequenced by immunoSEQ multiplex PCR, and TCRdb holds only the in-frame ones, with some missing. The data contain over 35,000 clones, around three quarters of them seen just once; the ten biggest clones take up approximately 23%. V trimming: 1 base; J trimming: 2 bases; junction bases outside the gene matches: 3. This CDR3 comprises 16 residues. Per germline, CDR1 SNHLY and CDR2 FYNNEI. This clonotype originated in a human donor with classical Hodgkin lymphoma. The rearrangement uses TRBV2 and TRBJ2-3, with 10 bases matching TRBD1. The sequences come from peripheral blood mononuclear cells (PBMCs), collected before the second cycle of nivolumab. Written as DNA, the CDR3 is TGTGCCAGCAGTGAAGGGACAGGGGGGTACACAGATACGCAGTATTTT. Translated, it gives CASSEGTGGYTDTQYF.